Sequencing of this T cell receptor beta chain was carried out in a study of shared clonotypes between healthy human individuals. Some clones are missing from TCRdb's copy, which holds only in-frame ones; the method was immunoSEQ multiplex PCR. Among some 2 million clones listed, about 95% were seen once. The V end lost 7 bases, the J end lost 0 bases, and 12 bases lay between the germline ends. This CDR3 is 14 amino acids long. CDR1 is SNHLY, CDR2 FYNNEI, per germline. The naive CD8 subset, CD45RO-negative cells positively selected for CCR7, excluded terminally differentiated effector memory CD45RA+ cells. This clone was seen only once.

The TCR originated in a man aged 18 to 29 in good health. Sequenced: naive CD8+ T cells sorted from blood. V usage is TRBV2 and J usage is TRBJ1-1; D is unresolved. The CDR3 DNA reads TGTGCCAGCATCATGGGAGGACTGAACACTGAAGCTTTCTTT. Translating gives CASIMGGLNTEAFF.